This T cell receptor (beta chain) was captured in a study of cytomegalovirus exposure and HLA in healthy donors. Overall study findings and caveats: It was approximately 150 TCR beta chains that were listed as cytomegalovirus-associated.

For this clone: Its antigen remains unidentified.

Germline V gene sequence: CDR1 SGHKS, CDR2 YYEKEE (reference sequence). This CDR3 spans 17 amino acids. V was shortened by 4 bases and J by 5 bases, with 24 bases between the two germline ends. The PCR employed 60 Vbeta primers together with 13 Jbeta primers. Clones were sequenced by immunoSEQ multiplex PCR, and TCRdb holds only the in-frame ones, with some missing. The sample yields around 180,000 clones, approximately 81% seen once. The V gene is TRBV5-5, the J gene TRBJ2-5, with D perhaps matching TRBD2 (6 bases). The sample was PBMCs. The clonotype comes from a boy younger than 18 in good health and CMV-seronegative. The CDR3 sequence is CASSIAAPRTGRETQYF. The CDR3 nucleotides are TGTGCCAGCAGCATAGCAGCGCCGAGGACGGGGAGGGAGACCCAGTACTTC.